Detailed here is one T cell receptor beta chain. Its antigen is unidentified. 60 Vbeta and 13 Jbeta primers were used in PCR. The repertoire was sequenced with immunoSEQ multiplex PCR; TCRdb's copy has only in-frame clones and lacks some. The data contain about 150,000 clones, 60% to 85% of them singletons. The CDR3 covers 16 residues. J gave up 3 bases and V 4 bases, and 9 bases lay outside the gene matches. The V gene's germline CDR1 is SGHRS and CDR2 YFSETQ. The sample belongs to a study of cytomegalovirus exposure and HLA in healthy donors. Looking at the study overall: There were around 100 million unique TCR beta sequences, drawn from about 190 million T cells, in an earlier analysis.

General study findings and limits: Across donors, presence/absence analyses took sequencing depth to be roughly uniform. A prior analysis recorded that most TCR beta V segments were productive about 90% or about 30% of the time.

This chain links TRBV5-1 with TRBJ2-2; TRBD1 aligns across 7 bases. What was sequenced was PBMCs. The TCR sequence derives from a man in his forties in good health and CMV-seropositive. The DNA of the CDR3 is TGCGCCAGCAGCCTCACCGACAGGGTTGACACCGGGGAGCTGTTTTTT. As protein: CASSLTDRVDTGELFF.